Listed below are T cell receptor beta chains from one sample, sequenced in a study of blood T cell repertoires in COVID-19. The table came from immunoSEQ multiplex PCR; TCRdb's copy has only in-frame clones and leaves some out. The sample includes roughly 150,000 clones, roughly 91% of them seen just once. Sequencing was done on a sample of peripheral blood. The source of these receptors is a young man with COVID-19, enrolled during active disease. Each CDR3 is given with its conserved first and last residue. D genes are given only for firm matches. Expanded clones get a size class; other rows say once, few or many, or leave the size out.

clone_size: NA
v_call: TRBV5-1
j_call: TRBJ2-1
d_call: TRBD2
cdr3_nt: TGCGCCAGCAGCTCGCTAGCGGGGGTCTACAATGAGCAGTTCTTC
cdr3_aa: CASSSLAGVYNEQFF

clone_size: NA
v_call: TRBV27
j_call: TRBJ1-5
d_call: NA
cdr3_nt: TGTGCCAGCAGTTTATCTCTACAGGCTAATCAGCCCCAGCATTTT
cdr3_aa: CASSLSLQANQPQHF

clone_size: NA
v_call: TRBV15
j_call: TRBJ1-5
d_call: NA
cdr3_nt: TGTGCCACCAGTCTCTTTGGCAGCAATCAGCCCCAGCATTTT
cdr3_aa: CATSLFGSNQPQHF

clone_size: NA
v_call: TRBV27
j_call: TRBJ2-2
d_call: NA
cdr3_nt: TGTGCCAGCAACACAAATTACGCGAACACCGGGGAGCTGTTTTTT
cdr3_aa: CASNTNYANTGELFF

clone_size: once
v_call: TRBV30
j_call: TRBJ2-1
d_call: NA
cdr3_nt: TGTGCCTGGTACCCTTGGGAAGCGGAGGGCAATGAGCAGTTCTTC
cdr3_aa: CAWYPWEAEGNEQFF

clone_size: NA
v_call: TRBV29-1
j_call: TRBJ2-7
d_call: NA
cdr3_nt: TGCAGCGCTGGGACACCATCCTACGAGCAGTACTTC
cdr3_aa: CSAGTPSYEQYF

clone_size: NA
v_call: TRBV19
j_call: TRBJ2-2
d_call: TRBD2
cdr3_nt: TGTGCCACCTCTAGCGGGGTTTCGAACACCGGGGAGCTGTTTTTT
cdr3_aa: CATSSGVSNTGELFF

clone_size: once
v_call: TRBV9
j_call: TRBJ2-3
d_call: TRBD2
cdr3_nt: TGTGCCAGCAGCGCCGGACTAGCGGCAGATACGCAGTATTTT
cdr3_aa: CASSAGLAADTQYF

clone_size: NA
v_call: TRBV5-6
j_call: TRBJ2-7
d_call: NA
cdr3_nt: TGTGCCAGCAGCTTGGGGAGGGACGGGCAGTACTTC
cdr3_aa: CASSLGRDGQYF

clone_size: NA
v_call: TRBV5-1
j_call: TRBJ2-3
d_call: NA
cdr3_nt: TGCGCCAGCAGCGTGCGGGTTGGGAGCACAGATACGCAGTATTTT
cdr3_aa: CASSVRVGSTDTQYF

clone_size: NA
v_call: TRBV5-4
j_call: TRBJ1-1
d_call: TRBD1
cdr3_nt: TGTGCCACAGGGGGGCCGACAGGGGAAGCCACTGAAGCTTTCTTT
cdr3_aa: CATGGPTGEATEAFF

clone_size: NA
v_call: TRBV7-2
j_call: TRBJ2-3
d_call: NA
cdr3_nt: TGTGCCAGCAGCTTAGTCGGACTCACAGATACGCAGTATTTT
cdr3_aa: CASSLVGLTDTQYF

clone_size: NA
v_call: TRBV28
j_call: TRBJ2-1
d_call: NA
cdr3_nt: TGTGCCAGCAGTTTGCCCGGCGGCTCCTACAATGAGCAGTTCTTC
cdr3_aa: CASSLPGGSYNEQFF

clone_size: NA
v_call: TRBV19
j_call: TRBJ2-2
d_call: NA
cdr3_nt: TGTGCCAGTAGTAAAGTCTATCCTCCCACCGGGGAGCTGTTTTTT
cdr3_aa: CASSKVYPPTGELFF

clone_size: NA
v_call: TRBV7-9
j_call: TRBJ2-1
d_call: TRBD1
cdr3_nt: TGTGCCAACAACCTCCGGGACAGCTCTAATGAGCAGTTCTTC
cdr3_aa: CANNLRDSSNEQFF

clone_size: NA
v_call: TRBV27
j_call: TRBJ2-7
d_call: TRBD2
cdr3_nt: TGTGCCAGCAGTTTATCGCGCCTAGCGGGGCCCTACGAGCAGTACTTC
cdr3_aa: CASSLSRLAGPYEQYF

clone_size: NA
v_call: TRBV7-3
j_call: TRBJ1-6
d_call: NA
cdr3_nt: TGTGCCAGCAGCTTAACGCCGGGAGGGCGCGACCATAATTCACCCCTCCACTTT
cdr3_aa: CASSLTPGGRDHNSPLHF

clone_size: few
v_call: TRBV11-2
j_call: TRBJ2-7
d_call: NA
cdr3_nt: TGTGCCAGCCGTAGTCTAATCTCCTACGAGCAGTACTTC
cdr3_aa: CASRSLISYEQYF

clone_size: NA
v_call: TRBV9
j_call: TRBJ2-2
d_call: TRBD2
cdr3_nt: TGTGCCAGCAGCGGTCCGGGACTAAGGACCGGGGAGCTGTTTTTT
cdr3_aa: CASSGPGLRTGELFF

clone_size: NA
v_call: TRBV12-5
j_call: TRBJ2-2
d_call: NA
cdr3_nt: TGTGCTAGTGGCGACATGCCAGGGGAGCTGTTTTTT
cdr3_aa: CASGDMPGELFF

clone_size: NA
v_call: TRBV5-1
j_call: TRBJ1-2
d_call: NA
cdr3_nt: TGCGCCAGCAGCTCGGGACACCCACTGGGCTACACCTTC
cdr3_aa: CASSSGHPLGYTF

clone_size: few
v_call: TRBV5-1
j_call: TRBJ2-2
d_call: NA
cdr3_nt: TGCGCCAGCAGCCCCGAGTTGACCGGGGAGCTGTTTTTT
cdr3_aa: CASSPELTGELFF

clone_size: NA
v_call: TRBV7-8
j_call: TRBJ2-2
d_call: TRBD2
cdr3_nt: TGTGCCAGCAGCCCCGGAGCGGGGGCCGGGGAGCTGTTTTTT
cdr3_aa: CASSPGAGAGELFF

clone_size: NA
v_call: TRBV5-1
j_call: TRBJ2-1
d_call: TRBD1
cdr3_nt: TGCGCCAGCAGCGCCTGGGACAGGGGGGAGAATGAGCAGTTCTTC
cdr3_aa: CASSAWDRGENEQFF

clone_size: NA
v_call: TRBV30
j_call: TRBJ2-7
d_call: TRBD1
cdr3_nt: TGTGCCTGGGGAGGACAGGGGGAAGGCTACGAGCAGTACTTC
cdr3_aa: CAWGGQGEGYEQYF

clone_size: NA
v_call: TRBV27
j_call: TRBJ1-4
d_call: NA
cdr3_nt: TGTGCCAGCAGTTTAAGAAGCCCTCGTGAAAAACTGTTTTTT
cdr3_aa: CASSLRSPREKLFF

clone_size: NA
v_call: TRBV13
j_call: TRBJ2-7
d_call: TRBD1
cdr3_nt: TGTGCCAGCAGCCTTGGGCAGGGGGTTTACGAGCAGTACTTC
cdr3_aa: CASSLGQGVYEQYF

clone_size: NA
v_call: TRBV30
j_call: TRBJ2-1
d_call: NA
cdr3_nt: TGTGCCTGGTCTTTTAGCGCGGCTGAGCAGTTCTTC
cdr3_aa: CAWSFSAAEQFF

clone_size: NA
v_call: TRBV5-6
j_call: TRBJ2-7
d_call: TRBD2
cdr3_nt: TGTGCCAGCAGCTTGGGTGGGACTAGTGGCTACGAGCAGTACTTC
cdr3_aa: CASSLGGTSGYEQYF

clone_size: NA
v_call: TRBV10-3
j_call: TRBJ1-3
d_call: NA
cdr3_nt: TGTGCCATCAGTGAGTCCGTGGCCCACACCATATATTTT
cdr3_aa: CAISESVAHTIYF

clone_size: NA
v_call: TRBV28
j_call: TRBJ2-7
d_call: TRBD2
cdr3_nt: TGTGCCAACGGCGGGAGTTCCTACGAGCAGTACTTC
cdr3_aa: CANGGSSYEQYF

clone_size: NA
v_call: TRBV25-1
j_call: TRBJ2-2
d_call: NA
cdr3_nt: TGTGCCAGCAGCCTCATCGGGACCGGGGAGCTGTTTTTT
cdr3_aa: CASSLIGTGELFF

clone_size: NA
v_call: TRBV5-3
j_call: TRBJ2-7
d_call: TRBD1
cdr3_nt: TGTGCCAGAAGCCCGGACAGGCACGAGCAGTACTTC
cdr3_aa: CARSPDRHEQYF

clone_size: NA
v_call: TRBV7-2
j_call: TRBJ1-1
d_call: TRBD1
cdr3_nt: TGTGCCAGCAGCTTACGGACAGGGGGAAACACTGAAGCTTTCTTT
cdr3_aa: CASSLRTGGNTEAFF

clone_size: NA
v_call: TRBV19
j_call: TRBJ2-3
d_call: TRBD2
cdr3_nt: TGTGCCAGTAGTCTCCTAGCGGGACTCACAGATACGCAGTATTTT
cdr3_aa: CASSLLAGLTDTQYF

clone_size: NA
v_call: TRBV30
j_call: TRBJ2-1
d_call: TRBD2
cdr3_nt: TGTGCCTGGAGTGACTTCCCTAGCGGTGTAAAGCAGTTCTTC
cdr3_aa: CAWSDFPSGVKQFF

clone_size: NA
v_call: TRBV10-3
j_call: TRBJ1-1
d_call: NA
cdr3_nt: TGTGCCATCAGTGAGGCAGGGGTCTTAACTGAAGCTTTCTTT
cdr3_aa: CAISEAGVLTEAFF

clone_size: NA
v_call: TRBV25-1
j_call: TRBJ2-1
d_call: TRBD2
cdr3_nt: TGTGCCAGCCCAGGAGGGGAGCGGGACGCAACCTACAATGAGCAGTTCTTC
cdr3_aa: CASPGGERDATYNEQFF

clone_size: few
v_call: TRBV9
j_call: TRBJ1-1
d_call: NA
cdr3_nt: TGTGCCAGCAGCGCCGGGTCGATACCCACTGAAGCTTTCTTT
cdr3_aa: CASSAGSIPTEAFF

clone_size: NA
v_call: TRBV19
j_call: TRBJ1-5
d_call: NA
cdr3_nt: TGTGCCAGTAGTACAGGCCCCCAGCCCCAGCATTTT
cdr3_aa: CASSTGPQPQHF

clone_size: NA
v_call: TRBV19
j_call: TRBJ2-7
d_call: TRBD1
cdr3_nt: TGTGCCAGTAGTATAGTTGCAGGGGGAGCCTACGAGCAGTACTTC
cdr3_aa: CASSIVAGGAYEQYF

clone_size: NA
v_call: TRBV15
j_call: TRBJ2-7
d_call: NA
cdr3_nt: TGTGCCACCAGCAGAGATAGAGGGGGATCCTACGAGCAGTACTTC
cdr3_aa: CATSRDRGGSYEQYF

clone_size: NA
v_call: TRBV18
j_call: TRBJ2-4
d_call: TRBD2
cdr3_nt: TGTGCCAGCTCACGAGCAGCGGGGGAAAGGGGCAAAAACATTCAGTACTTC
cdr3_aa: CASSRAAGERGKNIQYF

clone_size: NA
v_call: TRBV29-1
j_call: TRBJ2-4
d_call: TRBD2
cdr3_nt: TGCAGCGTTTTAGCGGGAGCGGCGGCCAAAAACATTCAGTACTTC
cdr3_aa: CSVLAGAAAKNIQYF

clone_size: NA
v_call: TRBV30
j_call: TRBJ2-7
d_call: TRBD1
cdr3_nt: TGTGCCTGGAGGACAGGGCGTGACACCTACGAGCAGTACTTC
cdr3_aa: CAWRTGRDTYEQYF